The clone carrying this T cell receptor beta chain was seen repeatedly, ten times or more. Its antigen remains unidentified. This record belongs to a study of neurological immune-mediated disorders. The study, taken as a whole, reports: The study found the most TCR clonal expansion in HTLV-1-associated myelopathy and the least in multiple sclerosis, below healthy controls. TCR-beta repertoires seemed private in all groups, with no expanded CDR3 amino acid sequences shared.

Trimming took 4 bases from V and 0 from J, leaving 13 bases between them. Germline lookup yields CDR1 MNHEY and CDR2 SVGEGT. CDR3 length: 16 residues. The team produced cDNA through 5'RACE using 10-nucleotide random UMIs. Each CDR3 protein gets one entry after TCRdb re-called the 5' RACE reads with MiXCR. The sample holds roughly 57,000 distinct CDR3 sequences, 7% to 9% seen once. Time point meaning: longitudinal time-point 3. 2 million unsorted PBMCs were stored in RNAlater at -80 °C before RNA extraction. The chain joins TRBV6-2 or TRBV6-3 to TRBJ2-1; a weak D match, TRBD2 (6 bases). The receptor comes from a woman between 35 and 50 years old in good health. The sample taken for sequencing was PBMCs. The CDR3 bases are TGTGCCAGCAGTTCCATCCGCGGGACCTCCTACAATGAGCAGTTCTTC. Protein product: CASSSIRGTSYNEQFF.